This T cell receptor (beta chain) was recorded in a study of cytomegalovirus exposure and HLA in healthy donors (dated by TCRdb to the late 2010s). With respect to the entire study: A later analysis indicated that the roughly 120 validation repertoires were generated on the platform also employed for the roughly 650 repertoires of the first cohort. The study was designed to test whether signatures of past pathogen exposure could be identified by cataloging public T cell receptors. A separate validation cohort of approximately 130 different subjects was used in addition to the roughly 620-subject first cohort. High-throughput TCR immunosequencing, statistical association of individual TCRs with disease status, and machine learning were combined to predict cytomegalovirus infection status. Study-level results and caveats: The study gave a list of about 170 TCR beta chains associated with cytomegalovirus. In vitro tests confirmed that a few of the cytomegalovirus-associated TCR beta chains recognize cytomegalovirus antigens. It was suggested by the authors that the approach could potentially be generalized to other disease states and immunological phenotypes. A later analysis had no HLA typing for the validation cohort, so co-occurrence there was scored across all 130 or so repertoires. Subsequent analysis determined that TCRs grouped into clusters in the first cohort also showed a tendency toward co-occurrence across the roughly 110 validation repertoires, and 85% to 95% of cluster scores exceeded 0. Most TCR sequences were observed very rarely across donors, whereas some public TCRs were present in many individuals. The classifier was reported to diagnose cytomegalovirus status with high specificity and sensitivity in both the original cohort and the validation cohort.

Relative to germline, V is 7 bases shorter and J is 6 bases shorter, with 15 bases between their ends. Spanning cysteine to phenylalanine, the CDR3 consists of 12 amino acids. The retained sequence is limited to the CDR3, 36 bases, with the frame set at the first base. The germline V gene gives CDR1 as SQVTM and CDR2 as ANQGSEA. The donors were included in the validation cohort of 100 to 150 subjects, a group kept apart from the roughly 680-subject first cohort. Libraries were prepared through the immunoSEQ multiplex PCR assay. As for the authors' bioinformatics: A statistical classification framework was built to diagnose cytomegalovirus status from the catalog of TCR beta chain sequences. As stored in TCRdb, this immuneACCESS dataset retains in-frame rearrangements with V and J assigned. A fraction of the clones does not appear; measured against another copy, unresolved V genes explain less than half of the discrepancy, and the remainder lacks a known reason. V, J and clone size reflect that table, while D and trimming were determined from the DNA. In this sample the table shows about 170,000 clones, 65% to 90% of which occur a single time. The ten largest clones capture approximately 2.2% of the sample.

Note on this clone: Its antigen remains unidentified. Nothing much larger sits one base from this clone, and base qualities are not available.

This TCR came from a woman under 30 in good health and CMV-seronegative. The sample taken for sequencing was PBMCs. The rearrangement combines TRBV29-1 with TRBJ1-1; D gene: possibly TRBD1, on 6 matching bases. The CDR3 corresponds to CSELPGAAEAFF. The sequenced DNA: TGCAGCGAACTCCCAGGGGCAGCTGAAGCTTTCTTT.